This T cell receptor beta chain was sequenced during a study of OX40 agonist ivuxolimab in advanced cancers. Germline V gene data show CDR1 as SGDLS and CDR2 as YYNGEE. Trimming at V came to 0 bases and at J to 5 bases, leaving 4 bases not matched to a gene. The CDR3 is made up of 14 amino acids. Sequencing was performed with immunoSEQ multiplex PCR; in TCRdb, only in-frame clones are kept and a portion is missing. The repertoire holds 85,000 or so clones, with around 86% as singletons. This clone showed up just once. The genes are TRBV9 and TRBJ2-7; TRBD1 matches 8 bases. The specimen was CD4+ or CD8+ T cells sorted from blood, collected in a trial of the OX40 agonist ivuxolimab. The TCR sequence derives from an adult with an advanced solid tumor such as melanoma, head and neck, liver or kidney cancer. CDR3 in amino acids: CASSVGPGGDEQYF. CDR3 bases: TGTGCCAGCAGCGTAGGTCCAGGGGGCGACGAGCAGTACTTC.